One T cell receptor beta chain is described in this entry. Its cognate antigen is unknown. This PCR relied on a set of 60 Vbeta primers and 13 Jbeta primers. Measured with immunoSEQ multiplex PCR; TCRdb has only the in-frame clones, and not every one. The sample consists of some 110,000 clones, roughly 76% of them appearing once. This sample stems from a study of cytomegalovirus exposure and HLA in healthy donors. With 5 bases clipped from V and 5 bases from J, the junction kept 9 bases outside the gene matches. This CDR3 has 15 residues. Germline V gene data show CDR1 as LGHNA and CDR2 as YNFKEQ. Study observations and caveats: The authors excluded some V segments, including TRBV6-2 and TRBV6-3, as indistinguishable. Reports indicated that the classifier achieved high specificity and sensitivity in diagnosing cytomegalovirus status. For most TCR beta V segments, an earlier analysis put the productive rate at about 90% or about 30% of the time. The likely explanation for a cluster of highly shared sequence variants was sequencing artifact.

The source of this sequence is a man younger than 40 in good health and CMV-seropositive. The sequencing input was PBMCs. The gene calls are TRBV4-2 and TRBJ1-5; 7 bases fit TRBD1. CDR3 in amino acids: CASSWTGDPYQPQHF. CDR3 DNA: TGTGCCAGCAGCTGGACAGGAGACCCGTATCAGCCCCAGCATTTT.